Listed here are 3 T cell receptor beta chains from one sample, sequenced in a study of shared clonotypes between healthy human individuals. Assay: immunoSEQ multiplex PCR; the TCRdb copy retains only in-frame clones and omits some. The sample yields millions of clones, 90% to 95% seen once. Material: naive CD4+ T cells sorted from blood. Specified subset: CD45RA+ positively selected. The receptors derive from a man between 18 and 29 years old in good health.

The chain carries TRBV7-9 and TRBJ1-5; D gene uncertain. From germline, CDR1 is SEHNR and CDR2 FQNEAQ (reference sequence). Trimming left V 5 bases short and J 7 bases short, with 9 bases between. This CDR3 spans 12 amino acids. CDR3 protein: CASSAVEQPQHF. The CDR3 nucleotides read TGTGCCAGCAGCGCCGTAGAGCAGCCCCAGCATTTT.

The rearrangement joins TRBV4-1 to TRBJ2-5; weak D call: TRBD2 (7 bases). The V end lost 1 base, the J end lost 3 bases, and 18 bases lay between the germline ends. The CDR3 is 17 amino acids. The germline gives CDR1 MGHRA, CDR2 YSYEKL. CDR3 DNA: TGCGCCAGCAGCCAAGGAGGCTCGAGGGGGGGCAAAGAGACCCAGTACTTC. Translation: CASSQGGSRGGKETQYF.

This clone was observed once. CDR3 DNA: TGTGCCACCAGCAGGGACAGGGACTCCTACGAGCAGTACTTC. Protein product: CATSRDRDSYEQYF. This sequence joins TRBV15 and TRBJ2-7; 8 bases are a match to TRBD1. This CDR3 is built from 14 residues. Germline CDR1 and CDR2: LNHNV and YYDKDF (reference sequence). V was pared by 3 bases and J by 0 bases, with 1 base of the junction left unmatched.